The clone carrying this TCR beta chain was picked up one time. One end of the junction is discordant with germline, which a read error may explain. This entry is derived from a study of tumor-infiltrating lymphocytes in primary liver carcinoma. About the study: Tumor lesions were T1-T3 N0M0 and spanned roughly 4 to 10 cm. Roughly 3.5 to 7.5 million productive TCRbeta reads came from each sample, comparable across tissue types.

Bulk tissue was left unsorted, and RNA and DNA were co-extracted from about 20-30 mg of it. The input was 400 to 500 ng total RNA; TCR beta cDNA was made from it with a constant-region primer. Nested multiplex PCR, run for three rounds with slightly modified ARM-PCR, yielded TCR beta libraries. Using its own MiXCR run on the multiplex PCR reads, TCRdb lists one record per CDR3 protein. The table shows tens of thousands of distinct CDR3 sequences, with 60% to 80% occurring only once. This receptor was obtained from a woman in her sixties or seventies with primary liver carcinoma and hepatitis B virus infection. Sequencing was performed on liver tumor tissue from sampling region 4. The sample's subset: tumor region T4, right-lateral pole.

The CDR3 bases are TGTGCCAGTAGTTTGGAGCGGGAGGGCCGCCTATCCTACAATGAGCAGTTCTTC. This encodes CASSLEREGRLSYNEQFF. The V call is TRBV12-3 or TRBV12-4, the J call TRBJ2-1, with TRBD2 matching over 10 bases. The CDR3 length is 18 residues.